The clone carrying this T cell receptor (beta chain) was observed many times. Its antigen is not known. It was through 5'RACE template switching that TCR cDNA was made, with a universal primer site and UMIs added. TCRdb called the 5' RACE reads again in MiXCR, with one record for every CDR3 protein. This table holds some 240,000 distinct CDR3 sequences, 3.6% found once. This specimen belongs to a study of T cells after yellow fever vaccination. Study-wide context: Fractions with few cells were prepared using SMART-Seq v4 Ultra Low Input. General observations from the study: A small proportion of clonotypes was detected in both the CD4 and CD8 compartments.

This CDR3 is built from 15 residues. Germline assignment: CDR1 SQVTM and CDR2 ANQGSEA. The V end lost 5 bases, the J end lost 2 bases, and 13 bases lay between the germline ends. The chain links TRBV29-1 to TRBJ2-6; D may correspond to TRBD1 or TRBD2 (5 bases each). The clonotype was recovered from a man between 18 and 35 years old who received the YFV17D yellow fever vaccine. The input for sequencing was PBMCs, taken 15 days after the yellow fever booster vaccination. The CDR3 sequence is CSVNGGRAGANVLTF. CDR3 DNA sequence: TGCAGCGTTAATGGGGGTCGGGCTGGGGCCAACGTCCTGACTTTC.